These 28 T cell receptor beta chains share one sample of origin, sequenced in a study of blood T cell repertoires in COVID-19. This table comes from immunoSEQ multiplex PCR, and its TCRdb copy is limited to in-frame clones, with some not included. This sample has roughly 230,000 clones, with roughly 90% found just once. Specimen: peripheral blood. Receptors were obtained from a woman between 55 and 75 years old with COVID-19, enrolled during active disease.

V usage is TRBV7-2 and J usage is TRBJ1-2, with TRBD1 identical over 9 bases. Per the germline V gene, CDR1 is SGHTA and CDR2 is FQGNSA. J lost 9 bases, V lost 2 bases, and 13 bases had no gene match. This CDR3 has 16 amino acids. The CDR3 region is CASSLRPGQGFTSYTF. Written as DNA, the CDR3 is TGTGCCAGCAGCTTAAGACCGGGACAGGGTTTTACGAGCTACACCTTC. Variable domain in full (rest from reference TRBV7-2 and TRBJ1-2): GAGVSQSPSNKVTEKGKDVELRCDPISGHTALYWYRQSLGQGLEFLIYFQGNSAPDKSGLPSDRFSAERTGGSVSTLTIQRTQQEDSAVYLCASSLRPGQGFTSYTFGSGTRLTVV.

The chain recombines TRBV27 with TRBJ1-3, with D perhaps matching TRBD1 (5 bases). In germline, CDR1 is MNHEY, CDR2 SMNVEV (reference sequence). The CDR3 has 15 amino acids. V was trimmed by 1 base and J by 7 bases, leaving 14 bases between them. CDR3 bases: TGTGCCAGCAGTTTATTGGCGGGGCTGGGGAACACCATATATTTT. Residues: CASSLLAGLGNTIYF.

This clone occurred once. The chain uses TRBV2 and TRBJ1-3; D remains unclear. V was cut by 2 bases and J by 0 bases, with 14 bases left in between. In germline, CDR1 is SNHLY, CDR2 FYNNEI. This CDR3 comprises 17 residues. The CDR3 sequence: CASSEYGTESSGNTIYF. Here the CDR3 DNA reads TGTGCCAGCAGTGAATATGGAACAGAGAGCTCTGGAAACACCATATATTTT.

This clone was seen a handful of times. The chain combines TRBV4-2 with TRBJ1-1; TRBD1 matches 9 bases. The CDR3 consists of 16 residues. The V gene end was trimmed by 3 bases and the J gene end by 1 base; junction bases not matched to a gene: 6. CDR1 is LGHNA and CDR2 is YNFKEQ in the germline V gene. The CDR3 sequence is CASSHNRGRGNTEAFF. CDR3 DNA: TGTGCCAGCAGCCACAACAGGGGGCGTGGGAACACTGAAGCTTTCTTT.

The V and J genes are TRBV5-4 and TRBJ2-3; D is perhaps TRBD2 (6 bases). Deletions cut 5 bases from V and 4 bases from J, with 14 bases between. This CDR3 comprises 14 residues. Per germline, CDR1 SGHNT and CDR2 YYREEE (reference sequence). This CDR3 is CASRPGVAPDTQYF. The CDR3 DNA follows: TGTGCCAGCAGGCCGGGGGTAGCGCCAGATACGCAGTATTTT.

The chain is built from TRBV10-3 and TRBJ2-7, with D possibly TRBD1 on 5 matching bases. The CDR3 totals 15 residues. The germline V and J ends were trimmed by 10 bases and 5 bases, with 24 bases remaining between them. Germline assignment: CDR1 ENHRY and CDR2 SYGVKD. The CDR3 protein is CATVNQGRGFHEQYF. In DNA form, the CDR3 reads TGTGCCACCGTGAACCAGGGTAGGGGTTTCCACGAGCAGTACTTC.

The chain employs TRBV20-1 and TRBJ2-7; 11 positions match TRBD2. V shed 3 bases, J shed 7 bases, and the junction held 5 bases outside the gene matches. CDR1 is DFQATT, CDR2 SNEGSKA, per germline (reference sequence). The CDR3 extends over 13 amino acids. The CDR3 DNA is TGCAGTGCTAGTAGCGGGGGGGCCTGGGAGCAGTACTTC. This codes for CSASSGGAWEQYF.

This clone was counted between two and nine times. This rearrangement joins TRBV9 to TRBJ1-1; D gene uncertain. The length of the CDR3 is 13 residues. V lost 4 bases, J lost 5 bases, and 12 bases lay in between. The germline CDR1 and CDR2 sequences are SGDLS and YYNGEE. This chain's CDR3 is CASSRREGTEAFF. CDR3 sequence (DNA): TGTGCCAGCAGCCGGCGGGAGGGTACTGAAGCTTTCTTT. Full variable domain (missing parts from reference TRBV9 and TRBJ1-1): DSGVTQTPKHLITATGQRVTLRCSPRSGDLSVYWYQQSLDQGLQFLIQYYNGEERAKGNILERFSAQQFPDLHSELNLSSLELGDSALYFCASSRREGTEAFFGQGTRLTVV.

With respect to this clone: This same CDR3 is encoded by further DNA sequences in the sample. This chain connects TRBV7-3 to TRBJ2-3; 11 bases align to TRBD2. The CDR3 contains 15 residues. Germline V gene lookup returns CDR1 SGHTA and CDR2 FQGTGA. V dropped 2 bases and J dropped 6; count of bases not matched to a gene: 4. CDR3 DNA: TGTGCCAGCAGCTTAGGGCTAGCGGGGGGCGATACGCAGTATTTT. As protein: CASSLGLAGGDTQYF.

The chain is built from TRBV6-2 or TRBV6-3 and TRBJ1-1; unclear D gene. Germline CDR1 MNHEY, CDR2 SVGEGT. This CDR3 spans 13 amino acids. The ends were cut back, 5 bases at V and 8 bases at J, with 15 bases in the middle. The CDR3 sequence: CASSGQTSQEAFF. DNA for the CDR3: TGTGCCAGCAGTGGTCAGACATCACAAGAAGCTTTCTTT.

This clone was found once. The genes are TRBV19 and TRBJ2-6; 8 bases match TRBD1. V gave up 4 bases and J gave up 3 bases; unmatched junction bases: 8. The CDR3 is 17 amino acids. Germline V gene sequence: CDR1 LNHDA, CDR2 SQIVND (reference sequence). In DNA form, the CDR3 reads TGTGCCAGTAGTACCAACCGACAGGGGATTGGGGCCAACGTCCTGACTTTC. Translated: CASSTNRQGIGANVLTF.

This clone came up once. The V and J genes are TRBV4-1 and TRBJ2-4; TRBD2 matches 10 bases. The CDR3 is made up of 16 amino acids. CDR1 and CDR2 from the germline V gene are MGHRA and YSYEKL. Losses at the gene ends were 5 bases for V and 0 bases for J; bases not matched to a gene: 4. CDR3 loop: CASSSSGGVAKNIQYF. Written as DNA, the CDR3 is TGCGCCAGCAGCTCCAGCGGGGGGGTAGCCAAAAACATTCAGTACTTC.

CDR3 bases: TGTGCCAGCAGTCTAGGAGGGTCGGGGTTCCCCTACGAGCAGTACTTC. It codes for CASSLGGSGFPYEQYF. The chain employs TRBV6-2 or TRBV6-3 and TRBJ2-7; maybe TRBD2 (6 bases). The CDR3 contains 16 residues. V lost 5 bases, J lost 2 bases, and 19 bases lay in between. Germline V gives CDR1 MNHEY, CDR2 SVGEGT.

V gene TRBV4-3 combines with J gene TRBJ1-1, with 10 bases that match TRBD1. Germline trimming cut 0 bases from V and 0 bases from J; bases unmatched to any gene: 7. Germline V lookup: CDR1 LGHNA, CDR2 YSLEER. The CDR3 covers 18 residues. CDR3 DNA: TGCGCCAGCAGCCAAGATCTCGACAGGGGGCTTGTGAACACTGAAGCTTTCTTT. Translation: CASSQDLDRGLVNTEAFF.

The sample holds one count of this clone. The chain is built from TRBV3-1 (or the pseudogene TRBV3-2) and TRBJ2-7, with unresolved D. The germline gives CDR1 LGHDT, CDR2 YNNKEL (reference sequence). The length of the CDR3 is 14 residues. Trimming removed 2 bases from V and 2 bases from J, with 10 bases in between. In DNA, the CDR3 is TGTGCCAGCAGCCAACTCGACATTGCCTACGAGCAGTACTTC. Encoded protein: CASSQLDIAYEQYF.

The chain links TRBV6-5 to TRBJ1-1; D is ambiguous. Per germline, CDR1 MNHEY and CDR2 SVGAGI. V lost 0 bases and J 3 bases, leaving 11 bases between the germline ends. The CDR3 is 15 amino acids. CDR3 region: CASSYSTPADTEAFF. The CDR3 nucleotides read TGTGCCAGCAGTTACTCGACTCCTGCAGACACTGAAGCTTTCTTT.

The chain joins TRBV23-1 to TRBJ2-5; 9 bases fit TRBD1. TRBV23-1 is filed as an ORF, its function uncertain. The CDR3 has 19 amino acids. The V gene end was trimmed by 0 bases and the J gene end by 4 bases; junction bases not matched to a gene: 15. The CDR3 loop reads CASSQSYLLQRTGVETQYF. The CDR3 DNA is TGCGCCAGCAGTCAATCCTACCTTTTGCAGAGGACAGGGGTAGAGACCCAGTACTTC.

V gene TRBV10-3 combines with J gene TRBJ2-3, with D possibly TRBD1 on 7 matching bases. V lost 6 bases, J lost 2 bases, and 15 bases lay in between. CDR3 length: 15 amino acids. Germline V gene lookup returns CDR1 ENHRY and CDR2 SYGVKD. The CDR3 DNA reads TGTGCCATCAGGTCGGAGGGGGCCTTCACAGATACGCAGTATTTT. Translating gives CAIRSEGAFTDTQYF.

The chain couples TRBV19 to TRBJ1-4, with 8 positions matching TRBD1. The germline CDR1 and CDR2 sequences are LNHDA and SQIVND (reference sequence). CDR3 length: 17 residues. V lost 6 bases, J lost 0 bases, and 9 bases stayed unmatched. The CDR3 loop reads CASSTLAGGPTNEKLFF. The DNA of the CDR3 is TGTGCCAGTAGCACTCTCGCAGGGGGCCCAACTAATGAAAAACTGTTTTTT.

The rearrangement joins TRBV4-3 to TRBJ1-2; 11 bases line up with TRBD1. Germline CDR1 LGHNA, CDR2 YSLEER. V shed 0 bases, J shed 8 bases, and the junction held 14 bases outside the gene matches. The CDR3 loop spans 18 amino acids. The CDR3 spells CASSQDPYAGQGAGGYTF. The CDR3 nucleotides are TGCGCCAGCAGCCAAGACCCCTACGCTGGACAGGGGGCGGGAGGCTACACCTTC.

The J gene is TRBJ1-1, the V gene TRBV6-5; TRBD1 aligns across 9 bases. From germline, CDR1 is MNHEY and CDR2 SVGAGI. The J segment lost 1 base and the V segment lost 4 bases, leaving 1 base of the junction unmatched. This CDR3 has 14 amino acids. This CDR3 reads CASSSGQGNTEAFF. CDR3 DNA: TGTGCCAGCAGTTCGGGACAGGGGAACACTGAAGCTTTCTTT.

The genes are TRBV6-1 and TRBJ1-5, with D possibly matching TRBD1 (6 bases). Trimming removed 4 bases at V and 4 bases at J, with 17 bases between. Per the germline V gene, CDR1 is MNHNS and CDR2 is SASEGT. The CDR3 contains 16 residues. The CDR3 coding sequence is TGTGCCAGCAGTGCCTTCGGGACATTGGCAAATCAGCCCCAGCATTTT. Translating gives CASSAFGTLANQPQHF.

This chain connects TRBV7-2 to TRBJ2-1; 8 bases match TRBD1. V gave up 9 bases and J gave up 7 bases; unmatched junction bases: 8. The length of the CDR3 is 13 residues. Looked up from germline, CDR1 is SGHTA and CDR2 is FQGNSA. DNA of the CDR3: TGTGCCAGTCAGGGGGCAAATGGGAATGAGCAGTTCTTC. It encodes CASQGANGNEQFF.

V usage is TRBV19 and J usage is TRBJ1-5, with 8 bases matching TRBD1. The germline V gene has CDR1 LNHDA and CDR2 SQIVND (reference sequence). This CDR3 has 16 residues. V trimming: 5 bases; J trimming: 3 bases; junction bases outside the gene matches: 9. The CDR3: CASSWGTGNPNQPQHF. The CDR3 nucleotides are TGTGCCAGTAGTTGGGGGACAGGCAACCCCAATCAGCCCCAGCATTTT.

The V gene is TRBV4-3, the J gene TRBJ2-1; weak D call: TRBD2 (6 bases). V dropped 0 bases and J dropped 9 bases, with 12 bases sitting between them. Looked up from germline, CDR1 is LGHNA and CDR2 is YSLEER. The CDR3 totals 14 residues. CDR3 protein: CASSQDPSVGEQFF. The DNA of the CDR3 is TGCGCCAGCAGCCAAGATCCTAGCGTCGGTGAGCAGTTCTTC.

V and J are TRBV9 and TRBJ2-5, with 8 bases identical to TRBD1. This CDR3 region has 14 residues. The germline V gene has CDR1 SGDLS and CDR2 YYNGEE. J lost 5 bases, V lost 1 base, and 4 bases had no gene match. The chain's CDR3 is CASSVQGAGETQYF. As DNA, the CDR3 is TGTGCCAGCAGCGTACAGGGGGCTGGGGAGACCCAGTACTTC.

This chain uses TRBV6-5 with TRBJ1-2; 8 positions agree with TRBD1. This CDR3 comprises 16 residues. Germline V gives CDR1 MNHEY, CDR2 SVGAGI. J was trimmed by 1 base and V by 4 bases; bases with no gene match: 8. This CDR3 reads CASSSWQQGGNYGYTF. The CDR3 region has the DNA TGTGCCAGCAGTTCCTGGCAACAGGGGGGTAACTATGGCTACACCTTC.

The V call is TRBV7-2, the J call TRBJ2-3; D possibly corresponds to TRBD2 (5 bases). The ends were cut back, 4 bases at V and 7 bases at J, with 15 bases in the middle. Germline V CDR1 and CDR2: SGHTA, FQGNSA. The CDR3 spans 14 residues. The CDR3 nucleotides read TGTGCCAGCAGCTCCCTGGCGGCGGGCAATACGCAGTATTTT. Amino acid sequence: CASSSLAAGNTQYF.